A selection of T cell receptor beta chains follows, all from one sample in a study. TCRdb reprocessed the 5' RACE reads via MiXCR and lists one record per CDR3 protein. This table holds about 42,000 distinct CDR3 sequences, roughly 31% found once. Specimen: tumor-infiltrating memory CD4+ T cells sorted from the breast tumor. The receptor set was obtained from a female donor with breast cancer. Both conserved end residues are part of each CDR3. A D gene is named only where the DNA matches it firmly. Only part of the rows carry a size: once, few, many, or a class if the clone is expanded.

d_call: TRBD2; j_call: TRBJ2-5; v_call: TRBV2; clone_size: NA; cdr3_length: 20; cdr3_nt: TGTGCCAGCAGTGAGGTGCTCGGGACTAGCGGGTCCCCCTTCCAAGAGACCCAGTACTTC; cdr3_aa: CASSEVLGTSGSPFQETQYF
d_call: NA; j_call: TRBJ1-6; v_call: TRBV9; clone_size: NA; cdr3_length: 14; cdr3_nt: TGTGCCAGCAGCCTATGGGGGGGTAATTCACCCCTCCACTTT; cdr3_aa: CASSLWGGNSPLHF
d_call: TRBD2; j_call: TRBJ2-7; v_call: TRBV5-6; clone_size: NA; cdr3_length: 18; cdr3_nt: TGTGCCAGCAGCCCAGGGTGGACTAGCGGGAGGATGGCCTACGAGCAGTACTTC; cdr3_aa: CASSPGWTSGRMAYEQYF
d_call: NA; j_call: TRBJ1-1; v_call: TRBV5-1; clone_size: NA; cdr3_length: 16; cdr3_nt: TGCGCCAGCAGCTTGAGGTCAGGGTTTATGAACACTGAAGCTTTCTTT; cdr3_aa: CASSLRSGFMNTEAFF
d_call: TRBD2; j_call: TRBJ2-3; v_call: TRBV20-1; clone_size: many; cdr3_length: 14; cdr3_nt: TGCAGTGCGGACGGGACTAGCGGGGCAGATACGCAGTATTTT; cdr3_aa: CSADGTSGADTQYF
d_call: TRBD1; j_call: TRBJ2-7; v_call: TRBV4-3; clone_size: few; cdr3_length: 14; cdr3_nt: TGCGCCAGCAGCCAGTGGGACAGGGGGCACGAGCAGTACTTC; cdr3_aa: CASSQWDRGHEQYF
d_call: NA; j_call: TRBJ2-5; v_call: TRBV3-1; clone_size: NA; cdr3_length: 14; cdr3_nt: TGTGCCAGCAGCCCAACAGGGCCCCGGGAGACCCAGTACTTC; cdr3_aa: CASSPTGPRETQYF
d_call: TRBD1; j_call: TRBJ2-3; v_call: TRBV7-9; clone_size: few; cdr3_length: 15; cdr3_nt: TGTGCCAGCAGCTCACCGGGACAGGCCCACGCGGCGCGGTATTTT; cdr3_aa: CASSSPGQAHAARYF
d_call: NA; j_call: TRBJ2-2; v_call: TRBV9; clone_size: NA; cdr3_length: 13; cdr3_nt: TGTGCCAGCAGCGTAGGTCTGTCCGGGGAGCTGTTTTTT; cdr3_aa: CASSVGLSGELFF
d_call: NA; j_call: TRBJ1-2; v_call: TRBV5-1; clone_size: NA; cdr3_length: 19; cdr3_nt: TGCGCCAGCAGCGGCTCCTCCCGCGGCGGGGTAAAAGCTAACTATGGCTACACCTTC; cdr3_aa: CASSGSSRGGVKANYGYTF
d_call: NA; j_call: TRBJ1-5; v_call: TRBV7-9; clone_size: NA; cdr3_length: 11; cdr3_nt: TGTGCCAGCAGCTTAGGCCAGCTTTTGCATTTT; cdr3_aa: CASSLGQLLHF
d_call: NA; j_call: TRBJ2-7; v_call: TRBV29-1; clone_size: NA; cdr3_length: 13; cdr3_nt: TGCAGCGTTGGTACAGGGTTAACCCACGAGCAGTACTTC; cdr3_aa: CSVGTGLTHEQYF
d_call: TRBD2; j_call: TRBJ2-1; v_call: TRBV5-1; clone_size: NA; cdr3_length: 15; cdr3_nt: TGCGCCGGCAGCCCCCCTAGCGGGGTTCAGAATGAGCAGTTCTTC; cdr3_aa: CAGSPPSGVQNEQFF
d_call: NA; j_call: TRBJ1-2; v_call: TRBV5-1; clone_size: NA; cdr3_length: 15; cdr3_nt: TGCGCCAGCAGCTTGGCGGGCGGAGCTAACTATGGCTACACCTTC; cdr3_aa: CASSLAGGANYGYTF
d_call: NA; j_call: TRBJ2-3; v_call: TRBV6-6; clone_size: NA; cdr3_length: 13; cdr3_nt: TGTGCCAGCACGGACGGGGGTACAGATACGCAGTATTTT; cdr3_aa: CASTDGGTDTQYF
d_call: NA; j_call: TRBJ1-2; v_call: TRBV19; clone_size: many; cdr3_length: 15; cdr3_nt: TGTGCCAGTAGTATCCAGGGGATCGCTAACTATGGCTACACCTTC; cdr3_aa: CASSIQGIANYGYTF
d_call: TRBD2; j_call: TRBJ2-3; v_call: TRBV30; clone_size: NA; cdr3_length: 19; cdr3_nt: TGTGCCTGGAGGGGAGAGCGGGAGGGCCGATTTGGAGTCGAAGATACGCAGTATTTT; cdr3_aa: CAWRGEREGRFGVEDTQYF
d_call: NA; j_call: TRBJ1-1; v_call: TRBV5-1; clone_size: NA; cdr3_length: 13; cdr3_nt: TGCGCCAGCAGCTTGAATGGGGAAAGAGTAGCTTTCTTT; cdr3_aa: CASSLNGERVAFF
d_call: NA; j_call: TRBJ2-7; v_call: TRBV12-3/TRBV12-4; clone_size: few; cdr3_length: 13; cdr3_nt: TGTGCCAGCAGTTTTACCTTCTACTACGAGCAGTACTTC; cdr3_aa: CASSFTFYYEQYF
d_call: NA; j_call: TRBJ2-5; v_call: TRBV7-2; clone_size: few; cdr3_length: 14; cdr3_nt: TGTGCCAGCAGCCAAAACCGGGGTAAAGAGACCCAGTACTTC; cdr3_aa: CASSQNRGKETQYF
d_call: NA; j_call: TRBJ2-1; v_call: TRBV20-1; clone_size: NA; cdr3_length: 15; cdr3_nt: TGCAGTGCCCAGGGAGCGATTGGCTCCTACAATGAGCAGTTCTTC; cdr3_aa: CSAQGAIGSYNEQFF
d_call: TRBD2; j_call: TRBJ2-4; v_call: TRBV20-1; clone_size: NA; cdr3_length: 16; cdr3_nt: TGCAGTGCTAGAGATCCCGGGGCTAGCGGGAGAAACATTCAGTACTTC; cdr3_aa: CSARDPGASGRNIQYF
d_call: TRBD2; j_call: TRBJ2-2; v_call: TRBV19; clone_size: NA; cdr3_length: 15; cdr3_nt: TGTGTCAGTAGTATAGGACTAGCGTCCACCGGGGAGCTGTTTTTT; cdr3_aa: CVSSIGLASTGELFF
d_call: NA; j_call: TRBJ2-7; v_call: TRBV2; clone_size: few; cdr3_length: 12; cdr3_nt: TGTGCCAGCAGTAGCGTCTCCTACGAGCAGTACTTC; cdr3_aa: CASSSVSYEQYF
d_call: NA; j_call: TRBJ2-7; v_call: TRBV5-1; clone_size: many; cdr3_length: 14; cdr3_nt: TGCGCCAGCAGCTTGGCCGCTCGCTCCTACGAGCAGTACTTC; cdr3_aa: CASSLAARSYEQYF
d_call: NA; j_call: TRBJ2-3; v_call: TRBV7-3; clone_size: once; cdr3_length: 13; cdr3_nt: TGTGCCAGCAGCACACCTGGCCTAGATACGCAGTATTTT; cdr3_aa: CASSTPGLDTQYF
d_call: NA; j_call: TRBJ1-1; v_call: TRBV6-5; clone_size: NA; cdr3_length: 14; cdr3_nt: TGTGCCAGCAGCCCTCGGGGGGGGACATCTGAAGCTTTCTTT; cdr3_aa: CASSPRGGTSEAFF
d_call: NA; j_call: TRBJ2-1; v_call: TRBV10-3; clone_size: NA; cdr3_length: 14; cdr3_nt: TGTGCCATCAGTGATGGGGGGCGTAGGAATGAGCAGTTCTTC; cdr3_aa: CAISDGGRRNEQFF
d_call: NA; j_call: TRBJ2-7; v_call: TRBV7-6; clone_size: few; cdr3_length: 15; cdr3_nt: TGTGCCAGCAGCTTAAGTGGGGACGGCTCCTACGAGCAGTACTTC; cdr3_aa: CASSLSGDGSYEQYF
d_call: NA; j_call: TRBJ2-3; v_call: TRBV4-1; clone_size: few; cdr3_length: 14; cdr3_nt: TGCGCCAGCAGCCAAGGTGGGTCCCCAGATACGCAGTATTTT; cdr3_aa: CASSQGGSPDTQYF
d_call: NA; j_call: TRBJ2-1; v_call: TRBV6-4; clone_size: NA; cdr3_length: 14; cdr3_nt: TGTGCCAGCAGTGACGTTTGGGGGGGGCTTCCCCAGTTCTTC; cdr3_aa: CASSDVWGGLPQFF
d_call: NA; j_call: TRBJ2-3; v_call: TRBV7-9; clone_size: NA; cdr3_length: 16; cdr3_nt: TGTGCCAGCAGCCCCCGGCAGGGATTGGGCACAGATACGCAGTATTTT; cdr3_aa: CASSPRQGLGTDTQYF
d_call: NA; j_call: TRBJ1-2; v_call: TRBV6-1; clone_size: NA; cdr3_length: 17; cdr3_nt: TGTGCCAGCAGTGAGGACAGCTGGACCGCAAGAAACTATGGCTACACCTTC; cdr3_aa: CASSEDSWTARNYGYTF
d_call: TRBD1; j_call: TRBJ1-4; v_call: TRBV5-1; clone_size: few; cdr3_length: 16; cdr3_nt: TGCGCCAGCAGCTTGGGGAGAGGGGGCAGCGGTGAAAAACTGTTTTTT; cdr3_aa: CASSLGRGGSGEKLFF
d_call: NA; j_call: TRBJ1-6; v_call: TRBV6-5; clone_size: NA; cdr3_length: 17; cdr3_nt: TGTGCCAGCAGTTACGACCCCAGGGGCTCCTATAATTCACCCCTCCACTTT; cdr3_aa: CASSYDPRGSYNSPLHF
d_call: NA; j_call: TRBJ2-7; v_call: TRBV4-1; clone_size: few; cdr3_length: 9; cdr3_nt: TGCGCCAGCACTCATGGGGAGTACTTC; cdr3_aa: CASTHGEYF
d_call: NA; j_call: TRBJ2-7; v_call: TRBV7-6; clone_size: NA; cdr3_length: 14; cdr3_nt: TGTGCCAGCAGCGTTGGGGCGAGCTCCTACGAGCAGTACTTC; cdr3_aa: CASSVGASSYEQYF
d_call: NA; j_call: TRBJ2-3; v_call: TRBV3-1; clone_size: many; cdr3_length: 12; cdr3_nt: TGTGCCAGCAGCGCGATGGAAGATACGCAGTATTTT; cdr3_aa: CASSAMEDTQYF
d_call: TRBD2; j_call: TRBJ2-2; v_call: TRBV7-8; clone_size: few; cdr3_length: 18; cdr3_nt: TGTGCCAGCAGCTTGGCCGGGACTAGCGGGAGGGAATCCGGGGAGCTGTTTTTT; cdr3_aa: CASSLAGTSGRESGELFF
d_call: NA; j_call: TRBJ2-1; v_call: TRBV28; clone_size: few; cdr3_length: 16; cdr3_nt: TGTGCCAGCAGTCCCCTGACGGGGCCGTCCTACAATGAGCAGTTCTTC; cdr3_aa: CASSPLTGPSYNEQFF
d_call: TRBD2; j_call: TRBJ2-1; v_call: TRBV7-9; clone_size: NA; cdr3_length: 14; cdr3_nt: TGTGCCAGCAGGATACTCGGGGGGGACAATGAGCAGTTCTTC; cdr3_aa: CASRILGGDNEQFF
d_call: NA; j_call: TRBJ2-5; v_call: TRBV6-5; clone_size: few; cdr3_length: 14; cdr3_nt: TGTGCCAGCAGTTATCGGAAGGGGGGCAGGGCCCAGTACTTC; cdr3_aa: CASSYRKGGRAQYF
d_call: TRBD2; j_call: TRBJ2-7; v_call: TRBV7-2; clone_size: NA; cdr3_length: 17; cdr3_nt: TGTGCCAGCACCCTGGGGACTAGCGGGAGTACCTCTCGCGAGCAGTACTTC; cdr3_aa: CASTLGTSGSTSREQYF
d_call: NA; j_call: TRBJ2-2; v_call: TRBV4-1; clone_size: NA; cdr3_length: 12; cdr3_nt: TGCGCCAGCAGCCAAGATACCGGGGAGCTGTTTTTT; cdr3_aa: CASSQDTGELFF
d_call: NA; j_call: TRBJ1-4; v_call: TRBV3-1; clone_size: NA; cdr3_length: 15; cdr3_nt: TGTGCCAGCGGCCACCAGGGACTCTTGAATGAAAAACTGTTTTTT; cdr3_aa: CASGHQGLLNEKLFF
d_call: TRBD1; j_call: TRBJ2-7; v_call: TRBV10-3; clone_size: NA; cdr3_length: 14; cdr3_nt: TGTGCCATCAGGCAGACAGGGAGAGGCTACGAGCAGTACTTC; cdr3_aa: CAIRQTGRGYEQYF
d_call: NA; j_call: TRBJ1-2; v_call: TRBV7-2; clone_size: NA; cdr3_length: 14; cdr3_nt: TGTGCCAGCAGGTATAACCGGGACATAGGTGGCTACACCTTC; cdr3_aa: CASRYNRDIGGYTF
d_call: NA; j_call: TRBJ1-6; v_call: TRBV9; clone_size: NA; cdr3_length: 13; cdr3_nt: TGTGCCAGCAGTGCGGGGGTCCGTTCACCCCTCCACTTT; cdr3_aa: CASSAGVRSPLHF
d_call: NA; j_call: TRBJ2-7; v_call: TRBV20-1; clone_size: NA; cdr3_length: 15; cdr3_nt: TGCAGTGCTAGAGATCGACCGCTGAGCTCCTACGAGCAGTACTTC; cdr3_aa: CSARDRPLSSYEQYF
d_call: NA; j_call: TRBJ2-7; v_call: TRBV2; clone_size: NA; cdr3_length: 13; cdr3_nt: TGTGCCAGCAGTGAAGCGAACGCTGACGAGCAGTACTTC; cdr3_aa: CASSEANADEQYF
d_call: NA; j_call: TRBJ1-6; v_call: TRBV6-1; clone_size: few; cdr3_length: 15; cdr3_nt: TGTGCCAGCACCATCATACAGAGGACCGGTTCACCCCTCCACTTT; cdr3_aa: CASTIIQRTGSPLHF
d_call: TRBD2; j_call: TRBJ2-7; v_call: TRBV6-6; clone_size: many; cdr3_length: 16; cdr3_nt: TGTGCCAGCACTTCTCCCACTAGCGGGACCTCCTACGAGCAGTACTTC; cdr3_aa: CASTSPTSGTSYEQYF
d_call: NA; j_call: TRBJ2-7; v_call: TRBV27; clone_size: many; cdr3_length: 15; cdr3_nt: TGTGCCAGCAGTTTAGCGGGGGCCGGTACCTACGAGCAGTACTTC; cdr3_aa: CASSLAGAGTYEQYF
d_call: NA; j_call: TRBJ2-1; v_call: TRBV5-1; clone_size: many; cdr3_length: 15; cdr3_nt: TGCGCCAGCAGCTTGGGTCTAGACCTGCGCAATGAGCAGTTCTTC; cdr3_aa: CASSLGLDLRNEQFF
d_call: TRBD1; j_call: TRBJ2-7; v_call: TRBV5-1; clone_size: NA; cdr3_length: 14; cdr3_nt: TGCGCCAGCAGCACGGGACAGGGCAACTACGAGCAGTACTTC; cdr3_aa: CASSTGQGNYEQYF